The 5 T cell receptor beta chains below all came from one sample that was sequenced in a study of cytomegalovirus exposure and HLA in healthy donors. The PCR ran on 60 Vbeta and 13 Jbeta primers. Assay: immunoSEQ multiplex PCR; the TCRdb copy retains only in-frame clones and omits some. The table shows 100,000 to 150,000 clones, with about 83% occurring only once. The sequenced sample consisted of PBMCs. The source of these receptors is a woman in her thirties or forties in good health and CMV-seropositive.

The genes are TRBV15 and TRBJ2-3; 8 bases line up with TRBD2. CDR1 is LNHNV and CDR2 is YYDKDF in the germline V gene (reference sequence). The CDR3 spans 15 residues. The V and J ends lost 0 bases and 6 bases, in that order; junction bases with no gene match: 5. The CDR3 region has the DNA TGTGCCACCAGCAGAGACAGGCGGGAGGCGGATACGCAGTATTTT. Translating it yields CATSRDRREADTQYF.

This rearrangement joins TRBV2 to TRBJ2-3; 7 bases are a match to TRBD1. Trimming took 5 bases from V and 0 from J; bases not matched to a gene: 5. The CDR3 covers 15 residues. Germline V gene lookup returns CDR1 SNHLY and CDR2 FYNNEI. The CDR3 protein is CASSRGQASTDTQYF. The CDR3 coding sequence is TGTGCCAGCAGTCGTGGACAGGCTAGCACAGATACGCAGTATTTT.

The chain couples TRBV9 to TRBJ2-3, with 10 bases fitting TRBD2. The CDR3 has 16 amino acids. Unmatched junction bases numbered 6, after V lost 4 bases and J lost 1 base. Germline V CDR1 and CDR2: SGDLS, YYNGEE. The DNA of the CDR3 is TGTGCCAGCAGCTCGCGGACTAGCGGTGGCACAGATACGCAGTATTTT. It codes for CASSSRTSGGTDTQYF.

As concerns this clone: Other nucleotide sequences from this sample produce the same CDR3. The chain has TRBV6-5 and TRBJ2-1; D is unclear. In germline, CDR1 is MNHEY, CDR2 SVGAGI. V dropped 0 bases and J dropped 5 bases, with 5 bases sitting between them. This CDR3 has 13 residues. The DNA of the CDR3 is TGTGCCAGCAGTTACTCTCGGGACAATGAGCAGTTCTTC. Protein sequence: CASSYSRDNEQFF.

V usage is TRBV5-6 and J usage is TRBJ2-1, with D perhaps matching TRBD2 (6 bases). This CDR3 spans 14 amino acids. CDR1 and CDR2 from the germline V gene are SGHDT and YYEEEE. Trimming cost V 1 base and J 6 bases, with 11 bases left between them. The CDR3 spells CASSLSGVGNEQFF. The CDR3 DNA is TGTGCCAGCAGCTTGTCGGGAGTGGGCAATGAGCAGTTCTTC.